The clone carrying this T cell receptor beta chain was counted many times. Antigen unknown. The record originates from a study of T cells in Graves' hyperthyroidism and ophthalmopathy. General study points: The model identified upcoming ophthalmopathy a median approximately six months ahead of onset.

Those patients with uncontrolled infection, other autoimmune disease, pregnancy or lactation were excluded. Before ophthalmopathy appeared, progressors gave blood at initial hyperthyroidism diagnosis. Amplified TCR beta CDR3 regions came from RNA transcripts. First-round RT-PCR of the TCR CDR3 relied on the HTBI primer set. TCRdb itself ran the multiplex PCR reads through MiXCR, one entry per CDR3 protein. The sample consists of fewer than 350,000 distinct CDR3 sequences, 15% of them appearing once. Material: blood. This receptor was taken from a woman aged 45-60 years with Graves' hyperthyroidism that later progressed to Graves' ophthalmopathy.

The CDR3 region has the DNA TGTGCCAGCAGTCCCCCCTCGGTTTACCCCTACAATGAGCAGTTCTTC. Protein sequence: CASSPPSVYPYNEQFF. The rearrangement uses TRBV28 and TRBJ2-1; D uncertain. Trimming removed 5 bases at V and 2 bases at J, with 16 bases between. The germline gives CDR1 MDHEN, CDR2 SYDVKM. This CDR3 has 16 residues.